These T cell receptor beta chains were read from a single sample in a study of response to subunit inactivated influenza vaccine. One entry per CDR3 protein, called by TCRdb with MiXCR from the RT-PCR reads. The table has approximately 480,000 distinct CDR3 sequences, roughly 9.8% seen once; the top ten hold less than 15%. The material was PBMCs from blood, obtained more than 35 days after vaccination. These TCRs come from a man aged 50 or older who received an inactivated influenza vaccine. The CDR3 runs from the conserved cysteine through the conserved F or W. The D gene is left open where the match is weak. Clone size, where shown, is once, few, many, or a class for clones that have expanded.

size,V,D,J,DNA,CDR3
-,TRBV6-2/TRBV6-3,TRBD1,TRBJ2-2,TGTGCCAGCACGCACGGGACAGGGGAGGCCGGGGAGCTGTTTTTT,CASTHGTGEAGELFF
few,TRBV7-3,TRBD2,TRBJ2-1,TGTGCCAGCAGCCTGTCTAGCGGGGTCCACAATGAGCAGTTCTTC,CASSLSSGVHNEQFF
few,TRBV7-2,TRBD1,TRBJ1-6,TGTGCCAGCAGCCAACGGACAGGGGGCGGTTTACCCCTCCACTTT,CASSQRTGGGLPLHF
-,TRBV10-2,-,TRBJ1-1,TGCGCCCGCAGTGAGTCGCCCCGGACTGAAGCTTTCTTT,CARSESPRTEAFF
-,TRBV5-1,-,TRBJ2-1,TGCGCCAGCAGCTTGGCCGTTTGGCGGGGTTACGACAATGAGCAGTTCTTC,CASSLAVWRGYDNEQFF
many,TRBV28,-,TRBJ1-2,TGTGCCAGCAGTCCGCGGACAGTTAACTATGGCTACACCTTC,CASSPRTVNYGYTF
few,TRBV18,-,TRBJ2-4,TGTGCCAGCTCACCAGGCGCAGGGGTTTCAGCCAAAAACATTCAGTACTTC,CASSPGAGVSAKNIQYF
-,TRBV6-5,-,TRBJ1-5,TGTGCCAGCAGTTACGGATGGTCTCAGCCCCAGCATTTT,CASSYGWSQPQHF
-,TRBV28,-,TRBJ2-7,TGTGCCAGCAGTTTTGGACAACCTCGAACCGAGCAGTACTTC,CASSFGQPRTEQYF
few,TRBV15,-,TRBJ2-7,TGTGCCACCAGCAGAGAAGGACTCGACTCCTACGAGCAGTACTTC,CATSREGLDSYEQYF
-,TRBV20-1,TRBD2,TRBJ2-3,TGCAGTGCTACTGGGACTAGCGGGGGGAGCACAAATACGCAGTATTTT,CSATGTSGGSTNTQYF
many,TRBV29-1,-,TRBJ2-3,TGCAGCGTTGAAAGTTTGTGGGGGTCCAGCACAGATACGCAGTATTTT,CSVESLWGSSTDTQYF
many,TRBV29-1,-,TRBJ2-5,TGCAGCGTTGATCCTAGCCGAGAGACCCAGTACTTC,CSVDPSRETQYF
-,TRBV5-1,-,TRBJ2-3,TGCGCCAGCAGGCAACAGGCAGATACGCAGTATTTT,CASRQQADTQYF
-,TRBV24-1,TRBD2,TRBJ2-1,TGTGCCACCAGTGAGTTAGCGGGGACCTACAATGAGCAGTTCTTC,CATSELAGTYNEQFF
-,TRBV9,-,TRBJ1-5,TGTGCCAGCAGCGTAGGGACACTTAGCAATCAGCCCCAGCATTTT,CASSVGTLSNQPQHF
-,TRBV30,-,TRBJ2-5,TGTGCCTGGAGTGTACAGATACAAGAGACCCAGTACTTC,CAWSVQIQETQYF
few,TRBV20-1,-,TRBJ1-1,TGCAGTGCTAAGGGGGTCACTGAAGCTTTCTTT,CSAKGVTEAFF
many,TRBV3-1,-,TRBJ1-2,TGTGCCAGCAGCCAATTTGGGGACGGGGGTATAGACTATGGCTACACCTTC,CASSQFGDGGIDYGYTF
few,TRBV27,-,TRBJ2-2,TGTGCCAGCAGTTGGGACACCTACACCGGGGAGCTGTTTTTT,CASSWDTYTGELFF
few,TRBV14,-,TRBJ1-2,TGTGCCAGCAGCCAAGAGGTTGGGAATGGCTACACCTTC,CASSQEVGNGYTF
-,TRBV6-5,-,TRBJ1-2,TGTGCCAGCAGTTACACCACGACAGGCGGGTATGGCTACACCTTC,CASSYTTTGGYGYTF
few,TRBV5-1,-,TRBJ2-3,TGCGCCAGCAGGCCGGGAATAACAGATACGCAGTATTTT,CASRPGITDTQYF
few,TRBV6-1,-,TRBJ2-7,TGTGCCAGCACCAGTACCTACGAGCAGTACTTC,CASTSTYEQYF
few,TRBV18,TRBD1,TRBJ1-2,TGTGCCAGCTCACTCGGACAGGGGCCTAACTATGGCTACACCTTC,CASSLGQGPNYGYTF
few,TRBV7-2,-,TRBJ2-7,TGTGCCAGCAGCCTCCGGGGCGGGCCAACCTACGAGCAGTACTTC,CASSLRGGPTYEQYF
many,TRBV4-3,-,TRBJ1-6,TGCGCCAGCAGCCAAGCTGGCATTTGGAATTCACCCCTCCACTTT,CASSQAGIWNSPLHF
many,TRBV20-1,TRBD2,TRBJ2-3,TGCAGTGCTAGCAATGGACTAGCTACAGATACGCAGTATTTT,CSASNGLATDTQYF
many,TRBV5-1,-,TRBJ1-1,TGCGCCAGCAGCTTGTCTTCGGCAGGATCAACGACAGCTTTCTTT,CASSLSSAGSTTAFF
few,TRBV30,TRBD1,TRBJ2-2,TGTGCCTGGAGTGGAATACAGGGGAAGTCCGGGGAGCTGTTTTTT,CAWSGIQGKSGELFF
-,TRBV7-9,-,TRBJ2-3,TGTGCCAGCAGCTTAGTGGCCAGGCTTATCACAGATACGCAGTATTTT,CASSLVARLITDTQYF
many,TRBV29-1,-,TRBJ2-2,TGCAGCGTTGACAACGGGAGCACCGGGGAGCTGTTTTTT,CSVDNGSTGELFF
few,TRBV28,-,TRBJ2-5,TGTGCCAGCAGTTTACCAGGGGGAGGTAGAGAGACCCAGTACTTC,CASSLPGGGRETQYF
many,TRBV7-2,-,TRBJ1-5,TGTGCCAGCAGCTTTTCATCAATCAATCAGCCCCAGCATTTT,CASSFSSINQPQHF
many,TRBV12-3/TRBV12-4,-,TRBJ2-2,TGTGCCAGCAGTTACGGCGGGGAGCTGTTTTTT,CASSYGGELFF
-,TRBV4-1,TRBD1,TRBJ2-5,TGCGCCAGCAGCCCGGACAGGGTAAGAGAGACCCAGTACTTC,CASSPDRVRETQYF
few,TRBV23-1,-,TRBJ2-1,TGCGCCAGCGGGTCGGGACAATGGTACAATGAGCAGTTCTTC,CASGSGQWYNEQFF
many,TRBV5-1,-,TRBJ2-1,TGCGCCAGCAGCCCCGCTGGTGGCTGGGAGCAGTTCTTC,CASSPAGGWEQFF
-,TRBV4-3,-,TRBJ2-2,TGCGCCAGCAGCCAAGATCCCCCCCCAGGTAGTCTAGGGGAGCTGTTTTTT,CASSQDPPPGSLGELFF
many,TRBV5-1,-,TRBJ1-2,TGCGCCAGCAGCTTGGCCAGTTACGGAGGAGATGGCTACACCTTC,CASSLASYGGDGYTF
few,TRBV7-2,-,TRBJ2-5,TGTGCCAGCAGCTCACATTTAGCGAGGGGGGAGACCCAGTACTTC,CASSSHLARGETQYF
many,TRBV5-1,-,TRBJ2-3,TGCGCCAGCAGCCCGGACAGGGAGGGAGATACGCAGTATTTT,CASSPDREGDTQYF
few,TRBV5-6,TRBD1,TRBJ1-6,TGTGCCAGCAGCCCGACAGGGTATCTTAATTCACCCCTCCACTTT,CASSPTGYLNSPLHF
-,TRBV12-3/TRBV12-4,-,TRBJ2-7,TGTGCCAGCAGTTTAGCGTCGGTAGCCGAGCAGTACTTC,CASSLASVAEQYF
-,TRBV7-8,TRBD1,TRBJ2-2,TGTGCCAGCAGTCAAAGACAGGGGGACACCGGGGAGCTGTTTTTT,CASSQRQGDTGELFF
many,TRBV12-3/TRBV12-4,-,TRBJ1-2,TGTGCCAGCAGTTCTGGACAGTTCTATGGCTACACCTTC,CASSSGQFYGYTF
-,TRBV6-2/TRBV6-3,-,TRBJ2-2,TGTGCCAGCAGTGACCAAGTTGGCACCGGGGAGCTGTTTTTT,CASSDQVGTGELFF
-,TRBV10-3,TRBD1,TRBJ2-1,TGTGCCATCAGTGACGGGACAGGATTTTACAATGAGCAGTTCTTC,CAISDGTGFYNEQFF
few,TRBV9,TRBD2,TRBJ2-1,TGTGCCAGCAGCGGATTAGCGGGGGGGGGCAATGAGCAGTTCTTC,CASSGLAGGGNEQFF
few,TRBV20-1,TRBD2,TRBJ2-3,TGCAGTGCCCAACTAGCGGCTAGCACAGATACGCAGTATTTT,CSAQLAASTDTQYF